These T cell receptor beta chains were read from a single sample in a study of neurological immune-mediated disorders. TCRdb recomputed calls from the 5' RACE reads with MiXCR, one row per CDR3 protein. The table lists under 100,000 distinct CDR3 sequences, approximately 13% of them singletons. The specimen sequenced was PBMCs. These receptors were taken from a female donor with HTLV-1-associated myelopathy (HAM/TSP). Both conserved end residues are part of each CDR3. Fields, in order: J gene, D gene, V gene, clone size, CDR3 DNA, CDR3 protein. A D gene is named only where the DNA matches it firmly. Clone size appears in some rows only: once, few, many, or a class for an expanded clone.

>TRBJ2-1|.|TRBV12-3/TRBV12-4|.
TGTGCCAGCAGTTTTGTGGGTGGGGGTGAGCAGTTCTTC
CASSFVGGGEQFF
>TRBJ2-6|.|TRBV5-1|many
TGCGCCAGCAGCTTGTCCGCTGGGGCCAACGTCCTGACTTTC
CASSLSAGANVLTF
>TRBJ2-7|.|TRBV12-3/TRBV12-4|many
TGTGCCAGCAGCGTAAGGGGATTGGGTTCCTACGAGCAGTACTTC
CASSVRGLGSYEQYF
>TRBJ2-7|TRBD1|TRBV4-2|many
TGTGCCAGCAGCCAAGATCTGGTCGGGACAGGGTCCAACGAGCAGTACTTC
CASSQDLVGTGSNEQYF
>TRBJ2-7|.|TRBV5-6|many
TGTGCCAGCAGCTTAAAACTCTACGAGCAGTACTTC
CASSLKLYEQYF
>TRBJ1-1|.|TRBV29-1|many
TGCAGCGTTGATTGGGCCAAAGGCGCCACTGAAGCTTTCTTT
CSVDWAKGATEAFF
>TRBJ2-5|TRBD2|TRBV9|many
TGTGCCAGCAGCGTCGGACTAGCGGCACAACAAGAGACCCAGTACTTC
CASSVGLAAQQETQYF
>TRBJ2-1|TRBD2|TRBV11-2|few
TGTGCCAGCAGCTTGAGACTAGCATCCTACAATGAGCAGTTCTTC
CASSLRLASYNEQFF
>TRBJ2-7|TRBD1|TRBV3-1|.
TGTGCCAGCAGCCAAGCGCCGACAGGGGGCGGGTACGAGCAGTACTTC
CASSQAPTGGGYEQYF
>TRBJ2-4|TRBD1|TRBV7-2|many
TGTGCCAGCAGCTTCTTTCTTTTCTTGGACAGGGAGATTGGGGCCAAAAACATTCAGTACTTC
CASSFFLFLDREIGAKNIQYF
>TRBJ1-5|.|TRBV7-8|many
TGTGCCAGCAGCCATGTCGAGGAACTTAGCAATCAGCCCCAGCATTTT
CASSHVEELSNQPQHF
>TRBJ2-7|.|TRBV7-9|many
TGTGCCAGCACCACTGCAGGGCTAGCCTACGAGCAGTACTTC
CASTTAGLAYEQYF
>TRBJ2-7|TRBD1|TRBV7-8|.
TGTGCCAGCTGCTCCCAGACAGGGTCCGAGCAGTACTTC
CASCSQTGSEQYF
>TRBJ2-2|.|TRBV20-1|many
TGCAGTGCTCCGGGTCAAGCGAACACCGGGGAGCTGTTTTTT
CSAPGQANTGELFF
>TRBJ1-4|.|TRBV12-3/TRBV12-4|many
TGTGCCAGCTGCAGGCGGAATGAAAAACTGTTTTTT
CASCRRNEKLFF
>TRBJ2-7|.|TRBV20-1|many
TGCAGTGCCCCGGGCACCTACGAGCAGTACTTC
CSAPGTYEQYF
>TRBJ1-1|.|TRBV7-2|.
TGTGCCAGCAGCTTAGCCCCGACAGCCTGGAACACTGAAGCTTTCTTT
CASSLAPTAWNTEAFF
>TRBJ2-7|TRBD1|TRBV12-3/TRBV12-4|many
TGTGCCAGCAGTCCCGGACAGGGAGCCGACGAGCAGTACTTC
CASSPGQGADEQYF
>TRBJ1-1|.|TRBV2|few
TGTGCCAGCAGTACCCAGTTCTCTAACACTGAAGCTTTCTTT
CASSTQFSNTEAFF
>TRBJ2-3|.|TRBV25-1|many
TGTGCCAGCAGTGAGGGGCAGGGGAGGACAGATACGCAGTATTTT
CASSEGQGRTDTQYF
>TRBJ2-1|TRBD2|TRBV12-3/TRBV12-4|.
TGTGCCAGCAGTTTTGGCGGGGGGGGGAACAATGAGCAGTTCTTC
CASSFGGGGNNEQFF
>TRBJ1-1|.|TRBV5-1|many
TGCGCCAGCAGCACCTCCCCTGGGGTGACAGATGAAGCTTTCTTT
CASSTSPGVTDEAFF
>TRBJ2-3|.|TRBV7-3|.
TGTGCCAGCAGCCCCACCGCGACGGGGGATACGCAGTATTTT
CASSPTATGDTQYF
>TRBJ1-1|TRBD1|TRBV7-3|.
TGTGCCAGCAGCTTAAAGGCGGGACAGGAAGCTTTCTTT
CASSLKAGQEAFF
>TRBJ2-3|TRBD1|TRBV27|many
TGTGCCAGCAAAAACAGGGGTGGGACAGATACGCAGTATTTT
CASKNRGGTDTQYF
>TRBJ2-1|TRBD2|TRBV5-1|.
TGCGCCAGCAGCTTGGCGACTAGCGGGGGGGCAGCTGAGCAGTTCTTC
CASSLATSGGAAEQFF
>TRBJ2-7|.|TRBV20-1|many
TGCAGTGCTAGAGGCGTGTCCTACGAGCAGTACTTC
CSARGVSYEQYF
>TRBJ1-1|TRBD1|TRBV3-1|few
TGTGCCAGCAGCCACGGAGACAGGGTGGTTGAAGCTTTCTTT
CASSHGDRVVEAFF
>TRBJ2-3|TRBD1|TRBV11-2|many
TGTGCCAGCAGCCGGAACCGGGACAGTGCGTATTTT
CASSRNRDSAYF
>TRBJ2-7|.|TRBV5-1|many
TGCGCCAGCAGCTTTGAAGGGACTCGCGGGAACGAGCAGTACTTC
CASSFEGTRGNEQYF
>TRBJ2-1|.|TRBV5-1|.
TGCGCCAGCCGGTTGCTCCCTAGCCCCGAGCAGTTCTTC
CASRLLPSPEQFF
>TRBJ2-7|.|TRBV30|.
TGTGCCTGGAGTAGGGCAGCAGACCAGTACTTC
CAWSRAADQYF
>TRBJ1-2|TRBD1|TRBV11-2|.
TGTGCCAGCAGCTCATCGACAGGGACGGCCTATGGCTACACCTTC
CASSSSTGTAYGYTF
>TRBJ2-7|.|TRBV28|many
TGTGCCAGCATCCTCAGGGCGGGGAGCTACGAGCAGTACTTC
CASILRAGSYEQYF
>TRBJ2-3|TRBD1|TRBV29-1|many
TGCAGCGTTGCCCTCACAGGGGACACAGATACGCAGTATTTT
CSVALTGDTDTQYF
>TRBJ2-4|TRBD2|TRBV3-1|many
TGTGCCAGCAGCGCTAGCGGGGGGGCGTTGAACATTCAGTACTTC
CASSASGGALNIQYF
>TRBJ2-6|.|TRBV9|once
TGTGCCAGCAGCTCCCACTTAGGGGTCACACCCAGCTCTGGGGCCAACGTCCTGACTTTC
CASSSHLGVTPSSGANVLTF
>TRBJ2-7|TRBD1|TRBV5-1|many
TGCGCCAGCAGCTTCGGGGCAGGGGGCTACGAGCAGTACTTC
CASSFGAGGYEQYF